Presented here are 29 T cell receptor beta chains from one specimen sequenced in a study of cytomegalovirus exposure and HLA in healthy donors (dated by TCRdb to 2015 to 2018). The library came from the immunoSEQ multiplex PCR assay. The multiplex PCR relied on a mix of 60 forward primers for TCR Vbeta segments and 13 reverse primers for TCR Jbeta segments. Held by TCRdb, this immuneACCESS table contains in-frame sequences only and omits some clones. Under half of the omission traces to an unresolved V gene where checked; the cause of the rest is unknown. In this sample the table shows 95,000 to 150,000 clones, approximately 79% of which occur a single time. The top ten constitute approximately 3.8% of the sample. Specimen: PBMCs. These TCRs come from a man aged 30 to 45 in good health and CMV-seronegative.

The chain recombines TRBV19 with TRBJ1-3; D call uncertain. The CDR3 runs 13 residues. Germline loops: CDR1 LNHDA, CDR2 SQIVND (reference sequence). Trimming left V 5 bases short and J 2 bases short, with 7 bases between. This chain's CDR3 is CASSSGAGNTIYF. The CDR3 coding sequence is TGTGCCAGTAGTTCCGGTGCTGGAAACACCATATATTTT. Complete variable domain (other parts from reference TRBV19 and TRBJ1-3): DGGITQSPKYLFRKEGQNVTLSCEQNLNHDAMYWYRQDPGQGLRLIYYSQIVNDFQKGDIAEGYSVSREKKESFPLTVTSAQKNPTAFYLCASSSGAGNTIYFGEGSWLTVV.

This chain joins TRBV10-3 and TRBJ2-7, with D hard to call. V lost 6 bases and J lost 7, with 10 bases in between. This CDR3 region has 11 residues. CDR1 is ENHRY and CDR2 is SYGVKD in the germline V gene. The DNA of the CDR3 is TGTGCCATCAGCGGTCCGCGGGAGCAGTACTTC. Its protein is CAISGPREQYF.

The rearrangement links TRBV11-2 to TRBJ2-3; 9 bases agree with TRBD2. The germline CDR1 and CDR2 sequences are SGHAT and FQNNGV. V was clipped by 4 bases and J by 1 base; unmatched bases: 12. The CDR3 is made up of 18 amino acids. The DNA for the CDR3 is TGTGCCAGCAGCTACCCGGGACTAGCACGACTCGGCACAGATACGCAGTATTTT. Its translation is CASSYPGLARLGTDTQYF.

This chain uses TRBV27 with TRBJ2-7; 7 bases are a match to TRBD1. The CDR3 runs 16 residues. V lost 0 bases to trimming and J lost 0 bases; unmatched junction nucleotides: 5. Germline values: CDR1 MNHEY, CDR2 SMNVEV (reference sequence). The CDR3 loop reads CASSLSIGTVSYEQYF. In DNA, the CDR3 is TGTGCCAGCAGTTTATCTATCGGGACAGTCTCCTACGAGCAGTACTTC.

In this sample, this clone turned up a few times. The chain carries TRBV2 and TRBJ1-1; no reliable D call. In germline, CDR1 is SNHLY, CDR2 FYNNEI. V was cut by 6 bases and J by 3 bases, with 5 bases left in between. There are 11 residues in the CDR3. The DNA of the CDR3 is TGTGCCAGCAGGGAGTACACTGAAGCTTTCTTT. Amino acid sequence: CASREYTEAFF.

This clone came up a few times. The V call is TRBV28, the J call TRBJ2-7, with D possibly being TRBD1 (6 bases). CDR1 is MDHEN and CDR2 is SYDVKM in the germline V gene. Trimming shortened V by 8 bases and J by 4 bases, and 18 bases separated the two germline ends. This CDR3 has 14 amino acids. CDR3 amino acids: CASHGAGVSYEQYF. The CDR3 DNA sequence: TGTGCCAGCCACGGGGCAGGGGTATCATACGAGCAGTACTTC.

This chain joins TRBV7-3 and TRBJ2-1, with 7 nucleotides matching TRBD2. The CDR3 is 15 residues long. The J segment lost 4 bases and the V segment lost 2 bases, leaving 5 bases of the junction unmatched. CDR1 and CDR2 from the germline V gene are SGHTA and FQGTGA. CDR3: CASSLGSGGYNEQFF. The CDR3, as DNA: TGTGCCAGCAGCTTAGGCTCGGGGGGTTACAATGAGCAGTTCTTC.

The chain joins TRBV5-1 to TRBJ2-3; TRBD1 matches at 11 bases. This CDR3 comprises 16 residues. V was clipped by 3 bases and J by 3 bases; unmatched bases: 6. Germline V gives CDR1 SGHRS, CDR2 YFSETQ. The CDR3 DNA reads TGCGCCAGCAGCTCCGGACAGGGGGCGGTGACAGATACGCAGTATTTT. It is translated as CASSSGQGAVTDTQYF.

The CDR3 reads CASSPNRGSNYNEQFF. CDR3 sequence (DNA): TGTGCCAGCAGCCCGAATCGGGGGAGCAACTACAATGAGCAGTTCTTC. The chain is built from TRBV5-8 and TRBJ2-1; the D gene is possibly TRBD2 (6 bases). Germline CDR1 and CDR2: SGHTS and YDEGEE. Trimming took 4 bases from V and 3 from J, leaving 17 bases between them. CDR3 length: 16 amino acids.

The J gene is TRBJ2-4, the V gene TRBV2; tentatively, D is TRBD1 (5 bases). V lost 3 bases and J 6 bases, leaving 15 bases between the germline ends. Per the germline V gene, CDR1 is SNHLY and CDR2 is FYNNEI. The CDR3 totals 15 residues. The CDR3 spells CASSDRRAVGNIQYF. CDR3 DNA: TGTGCCAGCAGTGATCGCAGGGCCGTTGGAAACATTCAGTACTTC.

The V call is TRBV5-4, the J call TRBJ2-5; TRBD2 matches at 14 bases. V dropped 4 bases and J dropped 5; count of bases not matched to a gene: 7. CDR3 length: 16 residues. CDR1 and CDR2 (germline): SGHNT, YYREEE (reference sequence). The CDR3 nucleotides read TGTGCCAGCAGCCCCGGGACTAGCGGGGGCCGTGAGACCCAGTACTTC. Protein sequence: CASSPGTSGGRETQYF.

This clone appeared a single time. The chain couples TRBV30 to TRBJ1-1; D unclear. The CDR3 runs to 12 residues. The germline V gene encodes CDR1 GTSNPN and CDR2 SVGIG (reference sequence). Trimming removed 1 base from V and 4 bases from J, with 7 bases in between. The CDR3: CAWSGTSTEAFF. CDR3 nucleotides: TGTGCCTGGAGTGGAACATCCACTGAAGCTTTCTTT.

This sequence joins TRBV30 and TRBJ2-3, with 9 nucleotides matching TRBD2. Germline CDR1 is GTSNPN and CDR2 is SVGIG (reference sequence). Losses at the gene ends were 4 bases for V and 5 bases for J; bases not matched to a gene: 10. The CDR3 is made up of 15 amino acids. Here the CDR3 reads CAWNPGQRGVDTQYF. The CDR3 nucleotides read TGTGCCTGGAATCCCGGTCAGCGGGGGGTAGATACGCAGTATTTT.

Comment on this clone: Other DNA variants within this sample encode the same CDR3. The CDR3: CAISAGGEETQYF. The CDR3 DNA follows: TGTGCCATCAGCGCGGGAGGGGAAGAGACCCAGTACTTC. The V and J genes are TRBV10-3 and TRBJ2-5; 9 bases fit TRBD2. Germline V gene sequence: CDR1 ENHRY, CDR2 SYGVKD. The CDR3 length is 13 residues. Losses at the gene ends were 6 bases for V and 3 bases for J; bases not matched to a gene: 2.

This clone was observed a handful of times. The CDR3 DNA follows: TGTGCCAGCAGTCAGACAGGGTCCAACACTGAAGCTTTCTTT. This translates into CASSQTGSNTEAFF. The chain employs TRBV27 and TRBJ1-1; TRBD1 matches 7 bases. Germline V CDR1 and CDR2: MNHEY, SMNVEV (reference sequence). Losses at the gene ends were 5 bases for V and 2 bases for J; bases not matched to a gene: 5. The CDR3 consists of 14 residues.

This chain links TRBV2 with TRBJ2-7; D is perhaps TRBD1 (5 bases). V was clipped by 2 bases and J by 6 bases, with 14 bases between them. From germline, CDR1 is SNHLY and CDR2 FYNNEI. This CDR3 contains 14 residues. The CDR3 is CASSESPGLVEQYF. Here the CDR3 DNA reads TGTGCCAGCAGTGAATCCCCAGGGTTAGTCGAGCAGTACTTC.

CDR3 DNA: TGTGCCAGTAGTATGAAGGGACAGAGCTACGAGCAGTACTTC. Translated: CASSMKGQSYEQYF. The chain uses TRBV19 and TRBJ2-7; 7 bases are shared with TRBD1. There are 14 residues in the CDR3. Germline loops: CDR1 LNHDA, CDR2 SQIVND (reference sequence). Trimming at V came to 3 bases and at J to 3 bases, leaving 5 bases not matched to a gene.

V and J are TRBV5-4 and TRBJ1-1; 9 nucleotides align to TRBD1. This CDR3 is 12 amino acids long. Germline CDR1 SGHNT, CDR2 YYREEE (reference sequence). Trimming removed 2 bases from V and 11 bases from J; junction bases left unmatched: 4. The CDR3 region is CASSFRGQGAFF. CDR3 in DNA: TGTGCCAGCAGCTTCAGAGGACAGGGGGCTTTCTTT.

As DNA, the CDR3 is TGTGCCAGCAAGAGGGAATTCACTGAAGCTTTCTTT. Residues: CASKREFTEAFF. V gene TRBV2 combines with J gene TRBJ1-1, with unresolved D. CDR1 and CDR2 (germline): SNHLY, FYNNEI. The CDR3 runs to 12 residues. Trimming took off 7 bases at V and 4 bases at J, with 10 bases between the two ends.

The chain employs TRBV7-2 and TRBJ1-4, with 8 bases that match TRBD1. The V gene's germline CDR1 is SGHTA and CDR2 FQGNSA. V trimming: 7 bases; J trimming: 0 bases; junction bases outside the gene matches: 13. This CDR3 region has 18 residues. In nucleotides, the CDR3 is TGTGCCAGCACCGAATCGGGGACAGGAGCCACAACTAATGAAAAACTGTTTTTT. Protein product: CASTESGTGATTNEKLFF.

This clone turned up a few times. This chain links TRBV19 with TRBJ2-5; TRBD2 is a possible D gene (7 bases). V lost 3 bases, J lost 4 bases, and 12 bases lay in between. Germline CDR1 is LNHDA and CDR2 is SQIVND (reference sequence). CDR3 length: 14 amino acids. CDR3 sequence (DNA): TGTGCCAGTAGTATGTGGGAGGGGGGAGAGACCCAGTACTTC. Protein product: CASSMWEGGETQYF.

This clone has only one observation. The J gene is TRBJ2-7, the V gene TRBV7-2; 7 nucleotides agree with TRBD1. J was trimmed by 1 base and V by 5 bases; bases with no gene match: 5. Germline V CDR1 and CDR2: SGHTA, FQGNSA. The CDR3 has 14 residues. The CDR3 coding sequence is TGTGCCAGCAGCACGAGACAGGGATCCTACGAGCAGTACTTC. Its translation: CASSTRQGSYEQYF.

The rearrangement joins TRBV5-1 to TRBJ2-7, with D hard to call. With 0 bases removed from V and 3 bases from J, the gap between germline ends came to 7 bases. Per germline, CDR1 SGHRS and CDR2 YFSETQ. The CDR3 totals 13 residues. The CDR3 DNA reads as TGCGCCAGCAGCTTGGGGCACCTCTACGAGCAGTACTTC. It encodes CASSLGHLYEQYF.

The chain uses TRBV5-1 and TRBJ1-1; 11 positions agree with TRBD1. After removal of 1 base from V and 2 bases from J, the junction contained 7 bases not matched to a gene. The CDR3 totals 17 residues. Germline CDR1 is SGHRS and CDR2 is YFSETQ. The CDR3 loop is CASSLHGQGASNTEAFF. In DNA form, the CDR3 reads TGCGCCAGCAGCTTGCATGGACAGGGGGCATCTAACACTGAAGCTTTCTTT.

The genes are TRBV6-1 and TRBJ2-5; no clear D. The J call may be incorrect, as the DNA end agrees better with TRBJ2-7. This CDR3 has 14 amino acids. The germline gives CDR1 MNHNS, CDR2 SASEGT. DNA for the CDR3: TGTGCCAGCAGACTACGACCCGAAACCTACGAGCAGTACTTC. This encodes CASRLRPETYEQYF.

This clone was observed a few times. This chain connects TRBV2 to TRBJ2-1; TRBD2 aligns across 12 bases. This CDR3 region has 15 residues. CDR1 is SNHLY, CDR2 FYNNEI, per germline. The trim removed 6 bases at V and 2 bases at J, leaving 2 bases unmatched. The CDR3 reads CASRRTSGTYNEQFF. Here the CDR3 DNA reads TGTGCCAGCAGGCGGACTAGCGGGACCTACAATGAGCAGTTCTTC.

This rearrangement joins TRBV2 to TRBJ1-1; 7 bases agree with TRBD1. CDR1 and CDR2 (germline): SNHLY, FYNNEI. The CDR3 runs 14 residues. V trimming: 6 bases; J trimming: 4 bases; junction bases outside the gene matches: 8. The CDR3 sequence is CASSVVQGGTEAFF. CDR3 nucleotides: TGTGCCAGCAGCGTCGTTCAGGGGGGCACTGAAGCTTTCTTT.

The CDR3 sequence: CASSLGATLGNTIYF. CDR3 DNA: TGTGCCAGCAGCTTAGGGGCGACGTTAGGAAACACCATATATTTT. The chain employs TRBV7-2 and TRBJ1-3; D ambiguous. The CDR3 is made up of 15 amino acids. V lost 1 base and J lost 4, with 11 bases in between. Germline CDR1 and CDR2: SGHTA and FQGNSA. Full variable domain (remainder filled in from reference TRBV7-2 and TRBJ1-3): GAGVSQSPSNKVTEKGKDVELRCDPISGHTALYWYRQSLGQGLEFLIYFQGNSAPDKSGLPSDRFSAERTGGSVSTLTIQRTQQEDSAVYLCASSLGATLGNTIYFGEGSWLTVV.

The chain links TRBV5-4 to TRBJ1-3; 7 bases align to TRBD1. Trimming took 2 bases from V and 1 from J; bases not matched to a gene: 6. This CDR3 is 16 amino acids long. Germline CDR1 SGHNT, CDR2 YYREEE (reference sequence). The CDR3, as DNA: TGTGCCAGCAGCTTTTACGGGACAGCTTCTGGAAACACCATATATTTT. Residues: CASSFYGTASGNTIYF.